What follows are 6 T cell receptor beta chains derived from one specimen sequenced in a study of OX40 agonist ivuxolimab in advanced cancers. Data came from immunoSEQ multiplex PCR; TCRdb stores just in-frame clones and leaves some out. This table has approximately 89,000 clones, roughly 91% appearing once. The sequences come from CD4+ or CD8+ T cells sorted from blood, collected in a trial of the OX40 agonist ivuxolimab. The receptors were sampled from an adult with an advanced solid tumor such as melanoma, head and neck, liver or kidney cancer.

The chain couples TRBV5-4 to TRBJ1-2, with TRBD1 matching over 9 bases. The CDR3 length is 18 residues. Trimming removed 1 base from V and 0 bases from J; junction bases left unmatched: 10. The germline V gene encodes CDR1 SGHNT and CDR2 YYREEE (reference sequence). CDR3 bases: TGTGCCAGCAGCTTGAAGGTACAGGGGGCGACCACTAACTATGGCTACACCTTC. This gives the protein CASSLKVQGATTNYGYTF.

The rearrangement uses TRBV6-5 and TRBJ1-6; 10 nucleotides align to TRBD1. Germline V gene lookup returns CDR1 MNHEY and CDR2 SVGAGI. The CDR3 extends over 15 amino acids. V was pared by 7 bases and J by 6 bases, with 6 bases of the junction left unmatched. In DNA, the CDR3 is TGTGCCAGCACCCGGGGACAGGGGTTTAATTCACCCCTCCACTTT. As protein: CASTRGQGFNSPLHF.

This chain links TRBV6-1 with TRBJ1-2; 7 nucleotides match TRBD1. This CDR3 contains 16 residues. From germline, CDR1 is MNHNS and CDR2 SASEGT. V lost 4 bases and J lost 2; bases outside the gene matches: 10. CDR3 residues: CASSARQGNSNYGYTF. The CDR3, as DNA: TGTGCCAGCAGTGCACGACAGGGCAACTCCAACTATGGCTACACCTTC.

The rearrangement joins TRBV9 to TRBJ1-5; D perhaps matches TRBD1 (6 bases). V was shortened by 2 bases and J by 4 bases, with 7 bases between the two germline ends. Per the germline V gene, CDR1 is SGDLS and CDR2 is YYNGEE. This CDR3 contains 13 residues. The CDR3, as DNA: TGTGCCAGCAGCGTCCAGGGGAATCAGCCCCAGCATTTT. Its translation is CASSVQGNQPQHF.

The V and J genes are TRBV7-6 and TRBJ1-1; D might be TRBD1 (5 bases). The V end was cut by 2 bases, the J end by 5 bases, with 15 bases between. Germline lookup yields CDR1 SGHVS and CDR2 FNYEAQ. CDR3 length: 15 amino acids. CDR3 sequence: CASSLTEGVETEAFF. The CDR3, as DNA: TGTGCCAGCAGCTTAACAGAAGGGGTCGAAACTGAAGCTTTCTTT.

This rearrangement joins TRBV5-1 to TRBJ1-3; the D is unclear. Germline loops: CDR1 SGHRS, CDR2 YFSETQ. The CDR3 runs to 15 residues. Trimming took off 4 bases at V and 2 bases at J, with 13 bases between the two ends. CDR3 bases: TGCGCCAGCAGCCTGGGAGGGCTTCCTGGAAACACCATATATTTT. It encodes CASSLGGLPGNTIYF.